This T cell receptor beta chain derives from a study of somatic mutations in cytotoxic T cells in rheumatoid arthritis (dated by TCRdb to the late 2010s). Context from the whole study: Patient peripheral blood (around 30 ml EDTA) was drawn right after diagnosis and before any treatment started. A FACSAria II or Sony SH800 was used to flow-sort some V beta antibody-stained T-cell populations at nearly 100% purity, and TCRB sequencing was also done on sorted V beta1+ cells. In newly diagnosed rheumatoid arthritis without treatment, the study examined if expanded CD8+ T-cell clones harbor somatic mutations, relying on TCRB deep sequencing to characterize clonality. TCRB deep sequencing was performed for 55 to 65 rheumatoid arthritis patients and roughly 20 healthy controls. Patients and controls did not essentially differ in median age, which was nearly identical between the groups.

Positive magnetic bead selection on an AutoMACS was used to isolate CD4+ and CD8+ cells, with flow cytometry used to check purity. Clonal expansions were first screened by flow cytometry with a TCR V beta antibody panel, then characterized by TCRB deep sequencing of sorted CD8+ fractions. Isolation of peripheral blood mononuclear cells was done through Ficoll-Paque PLUS density gradient separation. DNA was extracted from CD4-enriched, CD8-enriched or PBMC samples with Nucleospin Tissue or Tissue XS kits and quantified with a Qubit 2.0 fluorometer. The immunoSEQ assay was applied to genomic DNA for TCRB CDR3 sequencing. In the original analysis: When patient CD8+ clones exceeding 1% were checked against published virus-specific TCRB sequences, only a few matched. Analyses were restricted to productive TCRB rearrangements. A clone was defined by a unique TCRB CDR3 sequence, and clonality was computed as a productive clonality index based on Shannon entropy. Repertoire overlap between two samples was calculated from the template counts of each clone relative to total templates per sample. Flow cytometry-measured V-gene usage correlated with V-gene usage from TCRB sequencing, with a Spearman r of less than 0.65. The clones in this table, taken by TCRdb from immuneACCESS, are in-frame only. Not every clone is retained; where verified, under half of the shortfall comes from an unresolved V gene, and the cause of the rest is unknown. That table supplies the V and J calls and clone size; D and trimming were determined from the DNA. The sample table records around 9,000 clones; about 75% of these occur just once. Clones ranked in the top ten supply 37% of the sample.

There are 19 amino acids in the CDR3, from cysteine to phenylalanine inclusive. The only DNA kept is the CDR3, 57 bases in frame from the first base. The germline V end is reduced by 5 bases and the J end by 1 base; junction bases left unmatched: 17. For CDR1 and CDR2, the germline V gene lists MDHEN and SYDVKM. Summary of the overall study and its limitations: Several identical CD8+ TCRB sequences were found in both blood and synovial fluid, and in about an eighth of the 65 patients the largest CD8+ clone exceeded 20% of CD8+ cells. No adjustment for multiple comparisons was made for the slight TRBV07 underrepresentation in patients. An increase of CD8+ clonality with age was seen in patients (Spearman r ~ 0.49) but not in healthy controls. CD8+ T-cell clonality in rheumatoid arthritis patients was not significantly different from that in age-matched healthy controls. It was unknown which antigens the expanded CD8+ clones targeted, and their absence from virus-specific databases did not exclude viral specificity.

Concerning this clone: This receptor's antigen is unknown. Base-call qualities are not available, and no considerably larger clone is one nucleotide away.

The sequence is built from TRBV28 and TRBJ2-1, with 7 junctional bases fitting TRBD2. This sequence was found in an adult with rheumatoid arthritis. The sample taken for sequencing was CD8+ T cells sorted from blood. This receptor has the CDR3 CASSDVFGSGGNSYNEQFF. The nucleotide sequence reads as follows: TGTGCCAGCAGTGATGTGTTTGGATCCGGGGGGAATTCCTACAATGAGCAGTTCTTC.